These T cell receptor beta chains were read from a single sample in a study of T cells after yellow fever vaccination. TCRdb fed the 5' RACE reads into MiXCR, producing one record per CDR3 protein. The data hold more than 110,000 distinct CDR3 sequences, with under 8% observed a single time. The specimen comprised CD4+ T cells sorted from PBMCs, sampled 10 days after the yellow fever booster vaccination. Receptor source: a man under 40 who received the YFV17D yellow fever vaccine. The CDR3 runs from the conserved cysteine through the conserved F or W. D genes are given only for firm matches. Size values are once, few and many counts, or a class for expanded clones, and some rows have none.

>many|TRBJ2-1|TRBV7-8|NA
TGTGCCAGCAGAACCTACCGGGACCCCCGTAGTGAGGATGAGCAGTTCTTC
CASRTYRDPRSEDEQFF
>NA|TRBJ1-2|TRBV14|NA
TGTGCCAGCAGCCAAGTGGAGACAGGTATCTACACCTTC
CASSQVETGIYTF
>NA|TRBJ2-1|TRBV18|TRBD2
TGTGCCAGCTCACCAACTAGCGGGATATACAATGAGCAGTTCTTC
CASSPTSGIYNEQFF
>many|TRBJ2-2|TRBV12-3/TRBV12-4|NA
TGTGCCAGCAGTTTAGTGGCCGGGGAGCTGTTTTTT
CASSLVAGELFF
>many|TRBJ2-7|TRBV30|NA
TGTGCCTGGAGTGTATTCGTGGGTAGCGGATACGAGCAGTACTTC
CAWSVFVGSGYEQYF
>many|TRBJ2-5|TRBV28|TRBD2
TGTGCCAGCATCCTTAGGGGGGATAGCGGGGCTAAAGAGACCCAGTACTTC
CASILRGDSGAKETQYF
>many|TRBJ1-5|TRBV12-3/TRBV12-4|TRBD1
TGTGCCAGCAGCCCCACCAGGGGGGTACAGCCCCAGCATTTT
CASSPTRGVQPQHF
>many|TRBJ1-3|TRBV5-4|NA
TGTGCCAGCAGCTTGTCCGACTCGCTCCCATCGGAGTCTGGAAACACCATATATTTT
CASSLSDSLPSESGNTIYF
>many|TRBJ2-1|TRBV7-3|TRBD2
TGTGCCAGCAGTCTGACTAGCGGGAATGGAGAGCAGTTCTTC
CASSLTSGNGEQFF
>many|TRBJ2-1|TRBV29-1|TRBD2
TGCAGCGTTGAAACTAGCGGCCACTACAATGAGCAGTTCTTC
CSVETSGHYNEQFF
>NA|TRBJ2-1|TRBV7-9|TRBD2
TGTGCCAGCTTGGCTAGCGGGAGTAGTCACAATGAGCAGTTCTTC
CASLASGSSHNEQFF